This T cell receptor beta chain was sequenced for a study of cytomegalovirus exposure and HLA in healthy donors. A word on this clone: Its antigen is undetermined.

Trimming took off 7 bases at V and 0 bases at J, with 12 bases between the two ends. The CDR3 contains 13 residues. Germline CDR1 reads SQVTM; CDR2 reads ANQGSEA. PCR employed 60 Vbeta and 13 Jbeta primers. Original methodology: An analysis performed later counted 60 million to 90 million unique TCR beta chains (roughly 11 million of them shared). Method: immunoSEQ multiplex PCR; TCRdb's copy keeps in-frame clones and lacks some. The V and J calls and clone size are taken from that table; D and trimming were inferred from the DNA. The sample has 130,000 or so clones; roughly 82% are singletons. Study findings and constraints: Confirmation was obtained in vitro that a few CMV-associated chains are specific for CMV antigens. Follow-up analysis later connected one missense variant in DCLRE1C with trimming of TCR beta V- and J-genes.

Healthy bone marrow donors supplied every sample. The chain recombines TRBV29-1 with TRBJ1-1; no clear D. The sample taken for sequencing was PBMCs. This TCR came from a woman aged 18-35 years in good health and CMV-seronegative. CDR3 nucleotide sequence: TGCAGCGCTTCGACAAGAATGAACACTGAAGCTTTCTTT. This encodes CSASTRMNTEAFF.